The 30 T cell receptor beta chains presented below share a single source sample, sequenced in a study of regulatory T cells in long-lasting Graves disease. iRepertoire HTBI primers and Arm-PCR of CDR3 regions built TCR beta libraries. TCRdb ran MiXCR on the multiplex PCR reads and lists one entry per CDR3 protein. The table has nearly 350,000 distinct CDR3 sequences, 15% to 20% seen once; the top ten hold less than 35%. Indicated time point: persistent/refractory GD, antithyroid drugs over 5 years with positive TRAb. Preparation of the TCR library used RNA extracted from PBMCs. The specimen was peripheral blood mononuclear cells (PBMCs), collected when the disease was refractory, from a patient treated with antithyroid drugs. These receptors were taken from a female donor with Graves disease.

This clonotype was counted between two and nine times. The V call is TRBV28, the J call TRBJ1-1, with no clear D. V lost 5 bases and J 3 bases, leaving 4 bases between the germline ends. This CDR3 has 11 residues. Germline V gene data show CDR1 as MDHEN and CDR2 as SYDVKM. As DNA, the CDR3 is TGTGCCAGCAGTGATTACACTGAAGCTTTCTTT. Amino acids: CASSDYTEAFF.

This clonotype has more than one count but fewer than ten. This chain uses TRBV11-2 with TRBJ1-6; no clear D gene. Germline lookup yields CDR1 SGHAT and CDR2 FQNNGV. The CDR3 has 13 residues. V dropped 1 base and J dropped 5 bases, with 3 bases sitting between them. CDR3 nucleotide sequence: TGTGCCAGCAGCTTAGTGGATAATTCACCCCTCCACTTT. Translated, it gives CASSLVDNSPLHF.

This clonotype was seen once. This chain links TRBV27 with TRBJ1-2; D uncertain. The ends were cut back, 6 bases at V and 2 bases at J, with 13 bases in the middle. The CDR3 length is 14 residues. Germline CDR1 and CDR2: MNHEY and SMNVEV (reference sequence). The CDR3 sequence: CASRDGRLNYGYTF. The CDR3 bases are TGTGCCAGCAGGGACGGGAGGTTGAACTATGGCTACACCTTC.

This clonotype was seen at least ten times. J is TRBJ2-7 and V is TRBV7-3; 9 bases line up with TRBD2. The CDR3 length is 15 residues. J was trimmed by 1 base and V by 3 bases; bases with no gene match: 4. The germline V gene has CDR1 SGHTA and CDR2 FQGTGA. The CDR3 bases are TGTGCCAGCAGCTTTCAAGCGGGAGGTTCCTACGAGCAGTACTTC. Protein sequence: CASSFQAGGSYEQYF.

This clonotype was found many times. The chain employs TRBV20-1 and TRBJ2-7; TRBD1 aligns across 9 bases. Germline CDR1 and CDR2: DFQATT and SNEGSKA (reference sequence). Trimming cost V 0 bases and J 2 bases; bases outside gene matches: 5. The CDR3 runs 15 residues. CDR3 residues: CSARDWDRVAYEQYF. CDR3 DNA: TGCAGTGCTAGAGATTGGGACAGGGTAGCCTACGAGCAGTACTTC.

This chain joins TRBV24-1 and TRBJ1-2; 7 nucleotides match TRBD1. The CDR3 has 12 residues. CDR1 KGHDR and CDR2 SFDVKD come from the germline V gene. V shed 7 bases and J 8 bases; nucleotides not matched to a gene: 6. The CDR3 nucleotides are TGTGCCACCAGCAGACAGGGCGGCGGCTACACCTTC. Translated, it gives CATSRQGGGYTF.

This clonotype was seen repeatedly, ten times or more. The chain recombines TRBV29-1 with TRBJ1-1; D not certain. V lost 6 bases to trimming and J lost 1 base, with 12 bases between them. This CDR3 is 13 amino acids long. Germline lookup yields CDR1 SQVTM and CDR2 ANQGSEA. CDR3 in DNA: TGCAGCGTACATAGACTAGGGAACACTGAAGCTTTCTTT. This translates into CSVHRLGNTEAFF. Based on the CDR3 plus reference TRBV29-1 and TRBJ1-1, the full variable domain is SAVISQKPSRDICQRGTSLTIQCQVDSQVTMMFWYRQQPGQSLTLIATANQGSEATYESGFVIDKFPISRPNLTFSTLTVSNMSPEDSSIYLCSVHRLGNTEAFFGQGTRLTVV.

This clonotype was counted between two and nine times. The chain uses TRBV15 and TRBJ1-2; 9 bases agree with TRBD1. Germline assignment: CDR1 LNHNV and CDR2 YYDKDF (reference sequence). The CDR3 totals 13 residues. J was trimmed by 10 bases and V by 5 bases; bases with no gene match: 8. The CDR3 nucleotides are TGTGCCACCAGCGGTACAGGGGGCGACTCCTACACCTTC. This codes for CATSGTGGDSYTF.

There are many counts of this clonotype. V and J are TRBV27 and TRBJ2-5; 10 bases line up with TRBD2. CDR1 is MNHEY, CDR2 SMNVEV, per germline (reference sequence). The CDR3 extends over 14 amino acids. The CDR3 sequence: CAASRLAGDETQYF. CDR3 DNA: TGTGCAGCATCTAGGCTAGCGGGAGATGAGACCCAGTACTTC.

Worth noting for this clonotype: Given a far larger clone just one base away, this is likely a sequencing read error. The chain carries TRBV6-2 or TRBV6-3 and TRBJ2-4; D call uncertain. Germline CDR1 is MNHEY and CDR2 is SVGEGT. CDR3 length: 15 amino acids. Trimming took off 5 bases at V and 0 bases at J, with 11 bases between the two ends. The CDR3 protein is CASSPGALAKNIQYF. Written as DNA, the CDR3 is TGTGCCAGCAGTCCCGGCGCGCTAGCCAAAAACATTCAGTACTTC.

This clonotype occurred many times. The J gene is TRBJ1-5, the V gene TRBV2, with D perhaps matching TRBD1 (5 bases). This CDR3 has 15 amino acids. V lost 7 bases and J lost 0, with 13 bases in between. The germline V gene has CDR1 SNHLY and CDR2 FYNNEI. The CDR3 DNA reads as TGTGCCAGCAACTCAGGGCTATATAGCAATCAGCCCCAGCATTTT. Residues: CASNSGLYSNQPQHF. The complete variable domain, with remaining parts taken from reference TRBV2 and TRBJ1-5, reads EPEVTQTPSHQVTQMGQEVILRCVPISNHLYFYWYRQILGQKVEFLVSFYNNEISEKSEIFDDQFSVERPDGSNFTLKIRSTKLEDSAMYFCASNSGLYSNQPQHFGDGTRLSIL.

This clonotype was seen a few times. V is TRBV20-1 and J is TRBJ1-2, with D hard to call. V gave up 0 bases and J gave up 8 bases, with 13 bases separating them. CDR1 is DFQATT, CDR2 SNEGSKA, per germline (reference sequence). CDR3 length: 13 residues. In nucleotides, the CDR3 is TGCAGTGCTAGAGACCCGAGGACCGGCGGCTACACCTTC. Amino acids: CSARDPRTGGYTF.

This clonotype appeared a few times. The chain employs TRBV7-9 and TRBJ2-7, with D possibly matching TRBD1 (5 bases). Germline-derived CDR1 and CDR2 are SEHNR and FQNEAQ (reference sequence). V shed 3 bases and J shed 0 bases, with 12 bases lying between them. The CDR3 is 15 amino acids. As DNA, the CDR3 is TGTGCCAGCAGCTTCCAGGGCGCGAGCTCCTACGAGCAGTACTTC. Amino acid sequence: CASSFQGASSYEQYF.

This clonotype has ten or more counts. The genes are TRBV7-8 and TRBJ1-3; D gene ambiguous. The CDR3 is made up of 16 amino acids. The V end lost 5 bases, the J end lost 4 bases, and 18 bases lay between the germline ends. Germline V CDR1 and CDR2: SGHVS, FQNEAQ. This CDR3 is CASSAHRVQKGNTIYF. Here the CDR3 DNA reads TGTGCCAGCAGCGCACACCGGGTCCAGAAGGGAAACACCATATATTTT.

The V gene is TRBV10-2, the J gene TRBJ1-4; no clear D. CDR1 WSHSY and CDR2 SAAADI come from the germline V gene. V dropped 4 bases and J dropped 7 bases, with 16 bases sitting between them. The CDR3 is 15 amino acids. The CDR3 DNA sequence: TGCGCCAGCAGTGTATCATTAGGGCTGGCTGAAAAACTGTTTTTT. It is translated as CASSVSLGLAEKLFF.

The CDR3 spells CASTYSPTLTGSDEQYF. CDR3 coding DNA: TGTGCCAGCACTTACAGCCCTACTCTTACGGGATCCGACGAGCAGTACTTC. This rearrangement joins TRBV28 to TRBJ2-7; possible D gene TRBD2, 5 bases. The CDR3 extends over 17 amino acids. CDR1 is MDHEN and CDR2 is SYDVKM in the germline V gene. Trimming removed 7 bases from V and 5 bases from J, with 27 bases in between.

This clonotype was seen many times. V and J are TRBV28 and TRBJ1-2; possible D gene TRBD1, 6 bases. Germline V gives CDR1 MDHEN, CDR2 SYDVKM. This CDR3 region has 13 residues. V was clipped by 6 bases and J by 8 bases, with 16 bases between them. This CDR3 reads CASRPGTKDGYTF. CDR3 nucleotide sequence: TGTGCCAGCAGGCCAGGGACAAAGGACGGCTACACCTTC.

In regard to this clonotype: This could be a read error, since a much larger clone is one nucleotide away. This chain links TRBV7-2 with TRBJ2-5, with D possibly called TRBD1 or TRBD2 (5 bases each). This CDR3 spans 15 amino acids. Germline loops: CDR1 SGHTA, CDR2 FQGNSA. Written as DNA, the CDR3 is TGTGCCAGCAGCCCAAGTAGGGACCGGTATGAGACCCGGTACTTC. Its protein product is CASSPSRDRYETRYF.

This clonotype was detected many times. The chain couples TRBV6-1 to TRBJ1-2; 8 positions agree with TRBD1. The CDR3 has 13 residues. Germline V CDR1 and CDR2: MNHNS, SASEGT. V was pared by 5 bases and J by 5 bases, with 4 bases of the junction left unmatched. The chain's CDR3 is CASSPWTGYGYTF. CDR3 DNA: TGTGCCAGCAGTCCCTGGACAGGGTATGGCTACACCTTC.

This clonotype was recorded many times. In DNA form, the CDR3 reads TGTGCCAGCAGAAGGGGACAGGCTTTGGAGACCCAGTACTTC. This translates into CASRRGQALETQYF. The V call is TRBV2, the J call TRBJ2-5, with 8 bases that match TRBD1. CDR1 SNHLY and CDR2 FYNNEI come from the germline V gene. V dropped 6 bases and J dropped 5; count of bases not matched to a gene: 8. The CDR3 spans 14 residues. The entire variable domain, with the rest obtained from reference TRBV2 and TRBJ2-5, is as follows: EPEVTQTPSHQVTQMGQEVILRCVPISNHLYFYWYRQILGQKVEFLVSFYNNEISEKSEIFDDQFSVERPDGSNFTLKIRSTKLEDSAMYFCASRRGQALETQYFGPGTRLLVL.

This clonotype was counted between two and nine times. The CDR3 protein is CASSSSGAWETQYF. In DNA form, the CDR3 reads TGTGCCAGCAGCTCCTCAGGGGCCTGGGAGACCCAGTACTTC. The chain combines TRBV7-6 with TRBJ2-5; D perhaps matches TRBD1 (6 bases). This CDR3 region has 14 residues. The V and J ends lost 4 bases and 5 bases respectively, with 14 bases between them. CDR1 and CDR2 from the germline V gene are SGHVS and FNYEAQ.

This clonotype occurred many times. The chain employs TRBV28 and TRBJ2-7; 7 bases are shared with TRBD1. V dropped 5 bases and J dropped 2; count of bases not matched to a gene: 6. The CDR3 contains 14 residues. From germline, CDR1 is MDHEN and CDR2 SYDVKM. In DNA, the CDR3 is TGTGCCAGCAGTCCCACAGGGGCAGCCTACGAGCAGTACTTC. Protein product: CASSPTGAAYEQYF. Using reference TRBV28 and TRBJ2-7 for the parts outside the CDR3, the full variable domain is DVKVTQSSRYLVKRTGEKVFLECVQDMDHENMFWYRQDPGLGLRLIYFSYDVKMKEKGDIPEGYSVSREKKERFSLILESASTNQTSMYLCASSPTGAAYEQYFGPGTRLTVT.

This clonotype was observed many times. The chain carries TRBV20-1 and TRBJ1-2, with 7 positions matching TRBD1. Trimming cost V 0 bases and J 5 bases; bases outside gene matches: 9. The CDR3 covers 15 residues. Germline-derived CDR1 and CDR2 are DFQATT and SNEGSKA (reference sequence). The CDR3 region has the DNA TGCAGTGCTAGAGATCTAATAGGGGGCCGGTATGGCTACACCTTC. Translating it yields CSARDLIGGRYGYTF.

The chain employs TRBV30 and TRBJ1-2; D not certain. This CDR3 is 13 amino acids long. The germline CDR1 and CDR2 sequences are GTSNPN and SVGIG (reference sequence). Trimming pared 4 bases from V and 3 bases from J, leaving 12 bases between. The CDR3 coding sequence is TGTGCCTGGAAACTCGGAGGCGACTATGGCTACACCTTC. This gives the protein CAWKLGGDYGYTF. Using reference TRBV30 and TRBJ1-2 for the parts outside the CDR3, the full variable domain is SQTIHQWPATLVQPVGSPLSLECTVEGTSNPNLYWYRQAAGRGLQLLFYSVGIGQISSEVPQNLSASRPQDRQFILSSKKLLLSDSGFYLCAWKLGGDYGYTFGSGTRLTVV.

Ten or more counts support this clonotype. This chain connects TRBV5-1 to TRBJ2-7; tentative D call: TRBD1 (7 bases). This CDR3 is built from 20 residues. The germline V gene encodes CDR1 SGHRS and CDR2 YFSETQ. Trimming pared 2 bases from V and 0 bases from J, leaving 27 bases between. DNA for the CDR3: TGCGCCAGCAGCTTCCCAAATGTGACAGGGTTACTGGGACTCTCCTACGAGCAGTACTTC. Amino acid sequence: CASSFPNVTGLLGLSYEQYF.

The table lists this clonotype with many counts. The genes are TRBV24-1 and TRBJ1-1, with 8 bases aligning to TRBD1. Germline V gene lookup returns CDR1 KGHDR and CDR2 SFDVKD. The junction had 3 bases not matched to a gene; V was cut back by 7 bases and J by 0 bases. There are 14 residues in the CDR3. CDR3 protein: CATSDRGMNTEAFF. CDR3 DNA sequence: TGTGCCACCAGCGACAGGGGAATGAACACTGAAGCTTTCTTT.

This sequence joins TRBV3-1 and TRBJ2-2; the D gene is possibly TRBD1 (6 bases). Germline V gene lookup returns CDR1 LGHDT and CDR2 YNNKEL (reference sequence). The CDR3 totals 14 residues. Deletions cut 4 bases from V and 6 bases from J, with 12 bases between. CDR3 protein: CASSRNYRAGELFF. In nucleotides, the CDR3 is TGTGCCAGCAGCCGAAATTACAGGGCCGGGGAGCTGTTTTTT. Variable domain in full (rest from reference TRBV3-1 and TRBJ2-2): DTAVSQTPKYLVTQMGNDKSIKCEQNLGHDTMYWYKQDSKKFLKIMFSYNNKELIINETVPNRFSPKSPDKAHLNLHINSLELGDSAVYFCASSRNYRAGELFFGEGSRLTVL.

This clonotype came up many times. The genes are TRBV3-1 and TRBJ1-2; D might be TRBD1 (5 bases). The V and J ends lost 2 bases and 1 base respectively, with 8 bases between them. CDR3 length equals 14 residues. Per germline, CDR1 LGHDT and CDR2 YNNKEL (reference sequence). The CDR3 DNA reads TGTGCCAGCAGCCAATGGGGGGGTAACTATGGCTACACCTTC. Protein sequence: CASSQWGGNYGYTF.

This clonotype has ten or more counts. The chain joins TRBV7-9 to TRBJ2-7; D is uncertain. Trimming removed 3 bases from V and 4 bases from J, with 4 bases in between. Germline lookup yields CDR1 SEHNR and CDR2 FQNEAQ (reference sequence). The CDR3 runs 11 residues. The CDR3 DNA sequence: TGTGCCAGCAGCTTCGCTTACGAGCAGTACTTC. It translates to CASSFAYEQYF. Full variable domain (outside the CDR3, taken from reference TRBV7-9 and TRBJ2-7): DTGVSQNPRHKITKRGQNVTFRCDPISEHNRLYWYRQTLGQGPEFLTYFQNEAQLEKSRLLSDRFSAERPKGSFSTLEIQRTEQGDSAMYLCASSFAYEQYFGPGTRLTVT.

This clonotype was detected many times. The CDR3 nucleotides read TGTGCCAGCAGAGGCTTGACAGTGCACTCTGGGGCCAACGTCCTGACTTTC. Its translation: CASRGLTVHSGANVLTF. The chain recombines TRBV6-1 with TRBJ2-6; a weak D match, TRBD1 (5 bases). CDR1 MNHNS and CDR2 SASEGT come from the germline V gene. V was pared by 6 bases and J by 0 bases, with 15 bases between. The CDR3 runs to 17 residues.